The rows below give T cell receptor beta chains drawn from one sample of a study of blood T cells in healthy people across ages. TCRdb re-called the 5' RACE reads through MiXCR, storing one row per CDR3 protein. This table has approximately 730,000 distinct CDR3 sequences, about 53% appearing once. Input material: blood. The source of these receptors is an elderly man in good health. Each CDR3 is given with its conserved first and last residue. A D gene is named only where the DNA matches it firmly. Clone size, where shown, is once, few, many, or a class for clones that have expanded.

TRBJ2-3,TRBV20-1,-,few,TGCAGTGCTAGAGACCTTAGGGGGAGATACGCGTATTTT,CSARDLRGRYAYF
TRBJ2-1,TRBV12-3/TRBV12-4,-,-,TGTGCCAGCAGCGGCATACGGGGACCGACCGCGCGCAATGAGCAGTTCTTC,CASSGIRGPTARNEQFF
TRBJ1-5,TRBV12-5,-,few,TGTGCTAGTGGTTCCCAGGGGACTAATCAGCCCCAGCATTTT,CASGSQGTNQPQHF
TRBJ1-2,TRBV27,-,-,TGTGCCAGCAGTTCCTCCAGGGGCTATGGCTACACCTTC,CASSSSRGYGYTF
TRBJ2-5,TRBV7-8,-,-,TGTGCCAGCAGCTCGGCGGGGTGGGGAGAGACCCAGTACTTC,CASSSAGWGETQYF
TRBJ2-3,TRBV5-1,TRBD2,-,TGCGCCAGCGGCTCCGGGACTAGCGGGAGCGGGAGATACGCGTATTTT,CASGSGTSGSGRYAYF
TRBJ2-6,TRBV7-2,-,-,TGTGCCAGCAGCTTAGTACGTGGTTCTGGGACCAACGTCCTGACTTTC,CASSLVRGSGTNVLTF
TRBJ1-1,TRBV5-4,-,-,TGTGCCAGCTCCCCGCGGGGGGGATACACTGAAGCTTTCTTT,CASSPRGGYTEAFF
TRBJ1-1,TRBV6-1,-,-,TGTGCCAGCAGTCAACTCGGGGGTGCTGAAGCTTTCTTT,CASSQLGGAEAFF
TRBJ2-5,TRBV24-1,TRBD1,-,TGTGCCACCAGTGCCCGGACAGGCGGGGAGACCCAGTACTTC,CATSARTGGETQYF
TRBJ2-7,TRBV9,-,few,TGTGCCAGCAGCGTAGATCCGGGAGCCTACGAGCAGTACTTC,CASSVDPGAYEQYF
TRBJ1-2,TRBV5-1,TRBD1,-,TGCGCCAGCAGCTCTTACTGGACAGGGGGCAGCGAGTATGGCTACACCTTC,CASSSYWTGGSEYGYTF
TRBJ2-5,TRBV7-2,TRBD2,few,TGTGCCAGCAGCCCGAGATTGACGGGGACTAGCCGGGAGACCCAGTACTTC,CASSPRLTGTSRETQYF
TRBJ1-4,TRBV7-9,TRBD1,-,TGTGCCAGCAGCCCAAGGGACAGACCTAATGAAAAACTGTTTTTT,CASSPRDRPNEKLFF
TRBJ2-7,TRBV3-1,-,-,TGTGCCAGCAGCCAAGACACCAACTACGAGCAGTACTTC,CASSQDTNYEQYF
TRBJ2-3,TRBV27,-,-,TGTGCCAGCAGTGGATTCAGATACGCGTATTTT,CASSGFRYAYF
TRBJ2-5,TRBV29-1,TRBD1,-,TGCAGCGTTGGCAGGGGGCAGGAGACCCAGTACTTC,CSVGRGQETQYF
TRBJ2-7,TRBV18,TRBD2,-,TGTGCCAGCTCACCCCGTCCGGGACTAGCGGGAGACGAGCAGTACTTC,CASSPRPGLAGDEQYF
TRBJ1-2,TRBV6-5,-,-,TGTGCCAGCAGTTACGTGGGGGGCGCCGTCTATGGCTACACCTTC,CASSYVGGAVYGYTF
TRBJ1-1,TRBV29-1,-,-,TGCAGCTCTCATGCGGGCGGGGGCTCCACTGAAGCTTTCTTT,CSSHAGGGSTEAFF
TRBJ2-1,TRBV24-1,TRBD2,few,TGTGCCACCAGTGATTCGCTAGCGGGCCCTCAACCATCAGAGCAGTTCTTC,CATSDSLAGPQPSEQFF
TRBJ1-1,TRBV29-1,TRBD1,-,TGCAGCACCGCACAGGGGCAGAACACTGAAGCTTTCTTT,CSTAQGQNTEAFF
TRBJ1-1,TRBV14,-,-,TGTGCCAGCAGCCAGCAAGGACGGACCACTGAAGCTTTCTTT,CASSQQGRTTEAFF
TRBJ1-4,TRBV12-3/TRBV12-4,-,-,TGTGCCAGCAGCGAGGCGATAAAGAATGAAAAACTGTTTTTT,CASSEAIKNEKLFF
TRBJ2-5,TRBV6-2/TRBV6-3,-,-,TGTGCCAGCAGCCCGGTTGGGCGGCAAGAGACCCAGTACTTC,CASSPVGRQETQYF
TRBJ1-2,TRBV20-1,-,-,TGCAGCTGGGACGGCAACTATGGCTACACCTTC,CSWDGNYGYTF
TRBJ2-7,TRBV15,-,-,TGTGCCACCAGCAGTCCGGTCCCTTACAATGAGCAGTACTTC,CATSSPVPYNEQYF
TRBJ1-4,TRBV20-1,-,-,TGCAGTGCGCGAGGGGGGCAAAAACTGTTTTTT,CSARGGQKLFF
TRBJ2-1,TRBV10-3,TRBD2,few,TGTGCCATCAAGGGGCTCGGCGGGAGTGAACCCTCCTACAATGAGCAGTTCTTC,CAIKGLGGSEPSYNEQFF
TRBJ1-6,TRBV5-1,-,-,TGCGCCAGCAGCTTGGGAATGGGCTCCAAAAATTCACCCCTCCACTTT,CASSLGMGSKNSPLHF
TRBJ2-7,TRBV30,-,-,TGTGCCTGGAGTGTACTCGGAGGTAACGAGCAGTACTTC,CAWSVLGGNEQYF
TRBJ2-4,TRBV10-1,TRBD2,-,TGCGCCAGCAGTGACCCCGGGGGGACGAAAAACATTCAGTACTTC,CASSDPGGTKNIQYF
TRBJ2-7,TRBV12-3/TRBV12-4,-,-,TGTGCCAGCAGTCCCCCCACAGGGAGCTCCTACGAGCAGTACTTC,CASSPPTGSSYEQYF
TRBJ2-1,TRBV7-3,-,-,TGTGCCAGCAGTCTGAGGGCCAACCTATACAATGAGCAGTTCTTC,CASSLRANLYNEQFF
TRBJ1-2,TRBV29-1,-,-,TGCAGCGTTGAGAGGGCGGATGGCTACACCTTC,CSVERADGYTF
TRBJ2-5,TRBV6-6,-,-,TGTGCCAGCAGTCGCCCGGACTGGAGACAAGAGACCCAGTACTTC,CASSRPDWRQETQYF
TRBJ2-5,TRBV20-1,TRBD1,-,TGCAGTGCCTCAATCCTGGGACAGGAACAAGAGACCCAGTACTTC,CSASILGQEQETQYF
TRBJ2-2,TRBV24-1,TRBD1,-,TGTGCCACCAGTGAACGGGACAGCGCGAACACCGGGGAGCTGTTTTTT,CATSERDSANTGELFF
TRBJ2-1,TRBV7-2,-,-,TGTGCCAGCAGCCCCGGGCCCTACCCCAATGAGCAGTTCTTC,CASSPGPYPNEQFF
TRBJ2-3,TRBV5-1,TRBD2,-,TGCGCCAGCAGACTAGCGGGAGGGCCAGACAGATACGCGTATTTT,CASRLAGGPDRYAYF
TRBJ2-5,TRBV7-2,TRBD2,-,TGTGCCAGCAATACGGGACTAGCGGGAGTCCAAGAGACCCAGTACTTC,CASNTGLAGVQETQYF
TRBJ2-5,TRBV3-1,-,few,TGTGCCAGCAGCCCTTCTATCTGGGAAGAGACCCAGTACTTC,CASSPSIWEETQYF
TRBJ1-2,TRBV12-5,-,-,TGTGCTAGTGGTTTGGACGTGCCGAGGGATGGCTACACCTTC,CASGLDVPRDGYTF
TRBJ2-1,TRBV7-8,TRBD2,-,TGTGCCAGCAGCTTAGCAGGGTCTAGCGGGAGAGGGAAAAGGTACAATGAGCAGTTCTTC,CASSLAGSSGRGKRYNEQFF
TRBJ1-2,TRBV5-1,TRBD1,-,TGCGCCAGCAGCTTGGAACAGGGGCCCGATGGCTACACCTTC,CASSLEQGPDGYTF
TRBJ2-5,TRBV5-1,TRBD1,-,TGCGCCAGCAGCATGTCCAGGGGGCGAGAGACCCAGTACTTC,CASSMSRGRETQYF
TRBJ2-5,TRBV7-2,TRBD2,-,TGTGCCAGCAGCCACTCTAGCGGGAGCGGGGTTGAGCAGTACTTC,CASSHSSGSGVEQYF
TRBJ2-1,TRBV28,-,few,TGTGCCAGCGAGGAACTCTACAATGAGCAGTTCTTC,CASEELYNEQFF
TRBJ2-3,TRBV20-1,-,-,TGCAGTGCTAGAGACGCCAGGGCCACAGATACGCAGTATTTT,CSARDARATDTQYF
TRBJ2-7,TRBV9,-,-,TGTGCCAGCAGCGTAGGACAGCTACTCTCCTACGAGCAGTACTTC,CASSVGQLLSYEQYF